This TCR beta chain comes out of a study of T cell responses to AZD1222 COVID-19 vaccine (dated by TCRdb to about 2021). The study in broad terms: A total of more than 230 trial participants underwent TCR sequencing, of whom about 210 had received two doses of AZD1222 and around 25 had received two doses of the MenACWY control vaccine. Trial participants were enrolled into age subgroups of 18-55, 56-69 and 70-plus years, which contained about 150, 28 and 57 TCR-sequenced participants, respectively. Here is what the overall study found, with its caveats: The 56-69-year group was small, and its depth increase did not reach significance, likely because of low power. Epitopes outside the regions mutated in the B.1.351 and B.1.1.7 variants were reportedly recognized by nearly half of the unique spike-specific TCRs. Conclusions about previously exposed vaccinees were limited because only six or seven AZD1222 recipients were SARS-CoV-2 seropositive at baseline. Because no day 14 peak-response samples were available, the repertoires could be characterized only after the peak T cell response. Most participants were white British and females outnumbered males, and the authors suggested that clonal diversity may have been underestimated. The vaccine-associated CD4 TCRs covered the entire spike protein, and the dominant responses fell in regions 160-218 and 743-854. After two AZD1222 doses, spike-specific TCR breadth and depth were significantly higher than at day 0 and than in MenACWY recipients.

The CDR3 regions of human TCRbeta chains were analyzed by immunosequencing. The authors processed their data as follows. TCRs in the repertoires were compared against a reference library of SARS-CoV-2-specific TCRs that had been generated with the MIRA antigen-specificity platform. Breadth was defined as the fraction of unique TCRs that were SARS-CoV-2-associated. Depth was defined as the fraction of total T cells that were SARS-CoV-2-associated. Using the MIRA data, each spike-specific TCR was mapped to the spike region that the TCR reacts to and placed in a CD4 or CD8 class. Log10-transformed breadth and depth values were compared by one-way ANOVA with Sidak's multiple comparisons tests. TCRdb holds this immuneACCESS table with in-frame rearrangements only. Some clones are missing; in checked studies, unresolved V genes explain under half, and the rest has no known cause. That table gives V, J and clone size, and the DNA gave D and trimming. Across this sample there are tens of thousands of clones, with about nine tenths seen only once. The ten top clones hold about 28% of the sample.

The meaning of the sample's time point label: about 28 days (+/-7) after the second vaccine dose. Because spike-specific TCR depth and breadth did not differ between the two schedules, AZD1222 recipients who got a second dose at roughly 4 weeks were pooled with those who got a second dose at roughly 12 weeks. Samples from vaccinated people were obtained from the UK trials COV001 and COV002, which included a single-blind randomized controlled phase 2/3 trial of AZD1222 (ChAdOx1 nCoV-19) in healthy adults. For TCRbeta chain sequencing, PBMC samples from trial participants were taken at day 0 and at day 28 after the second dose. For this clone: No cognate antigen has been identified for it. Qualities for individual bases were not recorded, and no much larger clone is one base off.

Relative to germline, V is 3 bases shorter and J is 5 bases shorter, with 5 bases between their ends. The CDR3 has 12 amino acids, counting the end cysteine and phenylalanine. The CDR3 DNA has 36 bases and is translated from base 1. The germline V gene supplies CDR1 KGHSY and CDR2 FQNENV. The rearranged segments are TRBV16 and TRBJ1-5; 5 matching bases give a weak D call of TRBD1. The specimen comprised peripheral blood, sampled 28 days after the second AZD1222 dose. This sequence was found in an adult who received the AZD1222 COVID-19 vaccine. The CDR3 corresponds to CASSQGHQPQHF. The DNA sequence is TGTGCCAGCAGCCAGGGACATCAGCCCCAGCATTTT. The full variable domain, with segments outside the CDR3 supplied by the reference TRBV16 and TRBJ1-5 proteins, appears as GEEVAQTPKHLVRGEGQKAKLYCAPIKGHSYVFWYQQVLKNEFKFLISFQNENVFDETGMPKERFSAKCLPNSPCSLEIQATKLEDSAVYFCASSQGHQPQHFGDGTRLSIL.